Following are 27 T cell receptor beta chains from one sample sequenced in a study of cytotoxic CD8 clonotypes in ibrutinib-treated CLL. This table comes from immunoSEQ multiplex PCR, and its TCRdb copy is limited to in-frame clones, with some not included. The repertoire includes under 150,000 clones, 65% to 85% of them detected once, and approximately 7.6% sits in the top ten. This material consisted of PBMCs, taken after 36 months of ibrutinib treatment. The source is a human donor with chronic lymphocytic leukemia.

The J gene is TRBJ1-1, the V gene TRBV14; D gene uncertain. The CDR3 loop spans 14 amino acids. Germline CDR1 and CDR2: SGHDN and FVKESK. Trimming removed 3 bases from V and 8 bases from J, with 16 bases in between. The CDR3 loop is CASSQFRRTSEAFF. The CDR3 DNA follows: TGTGCCAGCAGCCAGTTTAGGAGGACTTCAGAAGCTTTCTTT.

DNA for the CDR3: TGTGCCAGCAGTGCAACTCCGGGACAGGGGGACAGGGGCACTGAAGCTTTCTTT. It yields the protein CASSATPGQGDRGTEAFF. The genes are TRBV25-1 and TRBJ1-1; 11 nucleotides agree with TRBD1. The V gene end was trimmed by 4 bases and the J gene end by 4 bases; junction bases not matched to a gene: 14. CDR1 is MGHDK and CDR2 is SYGVNS in the germline V gene. The CDR3 consists of 18 residues.

DNA of the CDR3: TGTGCCAGCAGCTTAGTCGGGGCCAACACTGAAGCTTTCTTT. This gives the protein CASSLVGANTEAFF. The chain has TRBV7-6 and TRBJ1-1; D may be TRBD1 (5 bases). The CDR3 is 14 residues long. Per the germline V gene, CDR1 is SGHVS and CDR2 is FNYEAQ. Trimming pared 1 base from V and 2 bases from J, leaving 8 bases between.

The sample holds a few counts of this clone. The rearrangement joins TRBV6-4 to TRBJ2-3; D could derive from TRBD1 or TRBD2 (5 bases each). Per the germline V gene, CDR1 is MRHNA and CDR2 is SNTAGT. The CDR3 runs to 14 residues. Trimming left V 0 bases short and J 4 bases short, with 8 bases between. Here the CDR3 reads CASSDSPGPDTQYF. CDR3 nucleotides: TGTGCCAGCAGTGACTCCCCGGGGCCAGATACGCAGTATTTT.

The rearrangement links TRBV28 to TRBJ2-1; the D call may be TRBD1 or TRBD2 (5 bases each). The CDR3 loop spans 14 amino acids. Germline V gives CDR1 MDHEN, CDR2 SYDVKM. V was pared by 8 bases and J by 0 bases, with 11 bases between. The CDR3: CASRGQNSYNEQFF. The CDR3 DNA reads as TGTGCCAGCCGGGGCCAAAACTCCTACAATGAGCAGTTCTTC.

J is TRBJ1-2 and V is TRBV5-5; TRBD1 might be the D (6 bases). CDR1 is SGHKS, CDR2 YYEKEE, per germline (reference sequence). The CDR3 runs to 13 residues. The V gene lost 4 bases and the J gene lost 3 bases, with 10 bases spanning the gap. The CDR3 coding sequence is TGTGCCAGCAGCCAAGGGGGTTACTATGGCTACACCTTC. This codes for CASSQGGYYGYTF.

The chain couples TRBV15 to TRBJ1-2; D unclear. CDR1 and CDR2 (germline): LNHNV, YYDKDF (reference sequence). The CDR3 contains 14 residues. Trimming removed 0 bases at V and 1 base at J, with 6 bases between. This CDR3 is CATSRDRNNYGYTF. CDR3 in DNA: TGTGCCACCAGCAGAGACAGGAATAACTATGGCTACACCTTC.

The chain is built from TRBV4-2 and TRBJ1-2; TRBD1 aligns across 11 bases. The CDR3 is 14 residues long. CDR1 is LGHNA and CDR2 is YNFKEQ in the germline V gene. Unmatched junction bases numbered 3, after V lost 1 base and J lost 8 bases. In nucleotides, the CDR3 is TGTGCCAGCAGCCAAGCGGACAGGGGGCAAGGCTACACCTTC. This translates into CASSQADRGQGYTF.

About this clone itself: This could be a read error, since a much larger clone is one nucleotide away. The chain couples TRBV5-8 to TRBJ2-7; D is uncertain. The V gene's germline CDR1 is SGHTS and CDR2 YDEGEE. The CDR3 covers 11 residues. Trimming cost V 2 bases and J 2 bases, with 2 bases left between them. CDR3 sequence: CASSFAYEQYF. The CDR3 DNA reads TGTGCCAGCAGCTTTGCCTACGAGCAGTACTTC.

The CDR3 region is CASSPTNPNTEAFF. Here the CDR3 DNA reads TGTGCCAGCTCACCGACAAATCCGAACACTGAAGCTTTCTTT. This sequence joins TRBV18 and TRBJ1-1; D remains unclear. There are 14 residues in the CDR3. The germline V gene encodes CDR1 KGHSH and CDR2 LQKENI. Trimming cost V 3 bases and J 1 base, with 9 bases left between them.

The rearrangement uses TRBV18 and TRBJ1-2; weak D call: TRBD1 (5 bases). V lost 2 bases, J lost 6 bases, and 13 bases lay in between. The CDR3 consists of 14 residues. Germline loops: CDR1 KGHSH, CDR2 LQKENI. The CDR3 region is CASSPAGTSDGYTF. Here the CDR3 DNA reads TGTGCCAGCTCACCAGCCGGGACTTCGGATGGCTACACCTTC.

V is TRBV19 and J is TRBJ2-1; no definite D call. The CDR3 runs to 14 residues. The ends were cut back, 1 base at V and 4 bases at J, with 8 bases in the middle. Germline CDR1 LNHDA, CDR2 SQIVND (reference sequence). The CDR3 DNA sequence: TGTGCCAGTAGTATAGTTCGGGTGTACAATGAGCAGTTCTTC. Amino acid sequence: CASSIVRVYNEQFF.

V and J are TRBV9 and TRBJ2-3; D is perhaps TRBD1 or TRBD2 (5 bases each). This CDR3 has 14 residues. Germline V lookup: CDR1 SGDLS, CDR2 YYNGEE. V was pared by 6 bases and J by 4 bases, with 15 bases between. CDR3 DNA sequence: TGTGCCAGCACCCGGGGCCTACGGGCAGATACGCAGTATTTT. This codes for CASTRGLRADTQYF.

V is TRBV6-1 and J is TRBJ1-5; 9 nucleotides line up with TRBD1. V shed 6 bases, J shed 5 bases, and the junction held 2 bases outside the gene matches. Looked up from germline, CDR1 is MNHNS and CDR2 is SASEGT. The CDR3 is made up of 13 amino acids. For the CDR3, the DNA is TGTGCCAGCAGCACAGGGGGCCATCAGCCCCAGCATTTT. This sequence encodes CASSTGGHQPQHF.

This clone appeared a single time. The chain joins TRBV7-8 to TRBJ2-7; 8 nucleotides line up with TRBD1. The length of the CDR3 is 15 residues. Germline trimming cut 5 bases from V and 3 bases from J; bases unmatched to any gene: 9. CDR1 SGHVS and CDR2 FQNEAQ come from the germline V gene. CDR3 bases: TGTGCCAGCAGCCCCGGACAGGGTGAATTCTACGAGCAGTACTTC. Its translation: CASSPGQGEFYEQYF.

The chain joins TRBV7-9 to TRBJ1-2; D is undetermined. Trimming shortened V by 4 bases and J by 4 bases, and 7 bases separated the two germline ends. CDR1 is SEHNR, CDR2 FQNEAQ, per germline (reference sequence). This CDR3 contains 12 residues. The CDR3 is CASSWEAYGYTF. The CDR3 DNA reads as TGTGCCAGCAGCTGGGAGGCCTATGGCTACACCTTC.

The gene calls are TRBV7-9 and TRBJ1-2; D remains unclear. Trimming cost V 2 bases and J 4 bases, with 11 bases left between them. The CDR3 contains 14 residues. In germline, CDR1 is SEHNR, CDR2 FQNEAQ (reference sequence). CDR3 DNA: TGTGCCAGCAGCTTAAGTCGGACGCCCTATGGCTACACCTTC. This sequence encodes CASSLSRTPYGYTF.

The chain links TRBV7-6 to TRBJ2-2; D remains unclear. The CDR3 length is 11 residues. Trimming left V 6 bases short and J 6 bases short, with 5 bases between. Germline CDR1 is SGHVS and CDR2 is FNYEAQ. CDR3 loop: CASRLSGELFF. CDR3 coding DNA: TGTGCCAGCAGGCTGTCCGGGGAGCTGTTTTTT.

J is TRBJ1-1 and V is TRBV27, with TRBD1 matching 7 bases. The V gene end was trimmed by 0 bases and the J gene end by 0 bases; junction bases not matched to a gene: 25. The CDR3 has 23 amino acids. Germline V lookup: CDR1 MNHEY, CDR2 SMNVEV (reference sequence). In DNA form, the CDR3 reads TGTGCCAGCAGTTTATCGCGGGTTAGAGGGGGACTCACAGGGGCGGGAATGAACACTGAAGCTTTCTTT. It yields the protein CASSLSRVRGGLTGAGMNTEAFF.

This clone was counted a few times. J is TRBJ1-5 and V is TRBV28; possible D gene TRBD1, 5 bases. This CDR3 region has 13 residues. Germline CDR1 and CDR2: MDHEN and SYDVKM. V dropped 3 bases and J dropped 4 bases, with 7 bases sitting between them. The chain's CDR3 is CASSFWGNQPQHF. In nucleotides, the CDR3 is TGTGCCAGCAGTTTCTGGGGGAATCAGCCCCAGCATTTT.

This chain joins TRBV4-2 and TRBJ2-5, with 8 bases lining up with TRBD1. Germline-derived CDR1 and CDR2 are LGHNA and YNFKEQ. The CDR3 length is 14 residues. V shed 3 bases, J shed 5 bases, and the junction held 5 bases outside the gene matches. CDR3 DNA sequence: TGTGCCAGCAGCCAGGGGACAGGACCCGAGACCCAGTACTTC. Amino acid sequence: CASSQGTGPETQYF.

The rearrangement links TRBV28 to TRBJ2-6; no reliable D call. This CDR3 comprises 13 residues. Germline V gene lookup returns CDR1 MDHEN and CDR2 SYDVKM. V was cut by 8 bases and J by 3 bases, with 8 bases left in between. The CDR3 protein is CASFLVGANVLTF. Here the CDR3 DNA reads TGTGCCAGCTTTCTGGTTGGGGCCAACGTCCTGACTTTC.

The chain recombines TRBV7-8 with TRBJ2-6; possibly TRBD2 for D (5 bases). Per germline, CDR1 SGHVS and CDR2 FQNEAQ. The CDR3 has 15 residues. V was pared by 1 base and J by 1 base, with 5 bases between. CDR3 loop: CASSLERSGANVLTF. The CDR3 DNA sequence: TGTGCCAGCAGCTTAGAGCGGTCTGGGGCCAACGTCCTGACTTTC.

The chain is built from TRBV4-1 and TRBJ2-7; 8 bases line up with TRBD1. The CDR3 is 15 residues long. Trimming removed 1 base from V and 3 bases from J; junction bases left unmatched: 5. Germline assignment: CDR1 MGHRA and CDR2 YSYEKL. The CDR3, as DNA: TGCGCCAGCAGCCAAGGACTACAGGGGGTCTACGAGCAGTACTTC. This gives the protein CASSQGLQGVYEQYF.

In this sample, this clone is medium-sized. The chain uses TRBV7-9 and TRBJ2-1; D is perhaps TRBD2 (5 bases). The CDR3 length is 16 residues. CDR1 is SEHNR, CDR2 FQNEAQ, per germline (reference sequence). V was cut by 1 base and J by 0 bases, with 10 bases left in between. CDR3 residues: CASSLEARASYNEQFF. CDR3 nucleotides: TGTGCCAGCAGCTTAGAAGCGAGGGCCTCCTACAATGAGCAGTTCTTC.

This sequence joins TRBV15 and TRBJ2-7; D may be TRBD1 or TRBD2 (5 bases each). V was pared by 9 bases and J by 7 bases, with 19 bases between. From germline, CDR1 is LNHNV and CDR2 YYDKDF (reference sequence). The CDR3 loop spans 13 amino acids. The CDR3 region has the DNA TGTGCCACGGGACGGACTGTTAACCGGGAGCAGTACTTC. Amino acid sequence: CATGRTVNREQYF.

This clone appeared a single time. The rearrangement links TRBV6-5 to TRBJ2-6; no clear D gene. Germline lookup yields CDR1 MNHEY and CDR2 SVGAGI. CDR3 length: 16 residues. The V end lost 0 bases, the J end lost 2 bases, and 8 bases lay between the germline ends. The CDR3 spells CASSYSFLAGANVLTF. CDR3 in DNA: TGTGCCAGCAGTTACTCATTCTTGGCTGGGGCCAACGTCCTGACTTTC.